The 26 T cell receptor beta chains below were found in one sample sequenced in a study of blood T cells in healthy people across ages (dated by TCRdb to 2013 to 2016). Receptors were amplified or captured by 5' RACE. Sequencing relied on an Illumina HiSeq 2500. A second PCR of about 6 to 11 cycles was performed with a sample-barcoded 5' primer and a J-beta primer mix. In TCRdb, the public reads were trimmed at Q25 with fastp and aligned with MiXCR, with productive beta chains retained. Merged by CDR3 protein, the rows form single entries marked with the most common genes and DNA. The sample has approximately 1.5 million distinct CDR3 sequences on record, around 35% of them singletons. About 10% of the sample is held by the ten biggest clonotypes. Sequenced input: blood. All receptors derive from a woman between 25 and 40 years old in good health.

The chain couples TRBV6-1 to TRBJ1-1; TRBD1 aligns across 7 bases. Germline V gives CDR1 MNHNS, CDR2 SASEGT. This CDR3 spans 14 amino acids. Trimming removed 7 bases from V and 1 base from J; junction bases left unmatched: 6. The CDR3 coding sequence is TGTGCCAGCAATTCCGGGACAGCGAACACTGAAGCTTTCTTT. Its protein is CASNSGTANTEAFF.

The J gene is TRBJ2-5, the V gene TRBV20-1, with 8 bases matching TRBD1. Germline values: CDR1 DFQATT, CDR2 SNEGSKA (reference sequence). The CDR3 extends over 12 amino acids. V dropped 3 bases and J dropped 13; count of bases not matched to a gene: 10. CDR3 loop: CSASPPDRAVYF. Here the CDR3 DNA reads TGCAGTGCTAGCCCCCCGGACAGGGCAGTGTACTTC.

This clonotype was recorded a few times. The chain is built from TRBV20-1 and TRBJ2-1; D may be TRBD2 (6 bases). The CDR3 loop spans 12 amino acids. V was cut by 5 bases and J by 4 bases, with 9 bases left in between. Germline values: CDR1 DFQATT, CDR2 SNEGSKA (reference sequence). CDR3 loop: CSAWDLYNEQFF. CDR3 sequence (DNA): TGCAGTGCTTGGGACTTATACAATGAGCAGTTCTTC.

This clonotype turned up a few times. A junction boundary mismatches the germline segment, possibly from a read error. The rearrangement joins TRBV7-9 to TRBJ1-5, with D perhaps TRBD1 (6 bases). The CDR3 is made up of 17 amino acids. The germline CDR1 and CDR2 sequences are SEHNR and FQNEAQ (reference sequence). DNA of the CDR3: TGTGCCAGCAGCGTAGCCCCGGGTCAGGGGTTCGGTCAGCCCCAGCATTTT. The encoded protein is CASSVAPGQGFGQPQHF. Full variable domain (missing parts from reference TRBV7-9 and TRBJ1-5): DTGVSQNPRHKITKRGQNVTFRCDPISEHNRLYWYRQTLGQGPEFLTYFQNEAQLEKSRLLSDRFSAERPKGSFSTLEIQRTEQGDSAMYLCASSVAPGQGFGQPQHFGDGTRLSIL.

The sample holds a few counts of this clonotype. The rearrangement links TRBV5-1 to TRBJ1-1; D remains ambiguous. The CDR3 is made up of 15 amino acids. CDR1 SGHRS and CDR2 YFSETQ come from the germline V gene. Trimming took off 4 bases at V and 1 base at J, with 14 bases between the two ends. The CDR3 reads CASSLDGSTNTEAFF. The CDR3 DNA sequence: TGCGCCAGCAGCCTGGACGGAAGTACGAACACTGAAGCTTTCTTT.

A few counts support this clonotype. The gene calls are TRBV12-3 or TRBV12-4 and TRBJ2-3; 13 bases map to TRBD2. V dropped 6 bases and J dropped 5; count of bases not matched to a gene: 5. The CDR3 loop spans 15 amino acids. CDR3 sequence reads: CASSFTSGGGDTQYF. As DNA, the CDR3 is TGTGCCAGCAGCTTTACTAGCGGGGGGGGAGATACGCAGTATTTT.

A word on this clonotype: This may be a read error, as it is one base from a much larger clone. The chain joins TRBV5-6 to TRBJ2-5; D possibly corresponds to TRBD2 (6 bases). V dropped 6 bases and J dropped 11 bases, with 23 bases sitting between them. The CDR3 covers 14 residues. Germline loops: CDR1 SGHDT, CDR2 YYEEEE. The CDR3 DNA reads TGTGCCAGCACCAATGGGAGGAGATTCGAGGAGCAGTACTTC. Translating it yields CASTNGRRFEEQYF. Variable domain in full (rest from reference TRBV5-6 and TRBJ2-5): DAGVTQSPTHLIKTRGQQVTLRCSPKSGHDTVSWYQQALGQGPQFIFQYYEEEERQRGNFPDRFSGHQFPNYSSELNVNALLLGDSALYLCASTNGRRFEEQYFGPGTRLLVL.

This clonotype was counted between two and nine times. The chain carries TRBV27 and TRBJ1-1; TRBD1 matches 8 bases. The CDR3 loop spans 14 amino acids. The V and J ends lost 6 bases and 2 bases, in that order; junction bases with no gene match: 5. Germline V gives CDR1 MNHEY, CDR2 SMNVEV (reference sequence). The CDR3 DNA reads TGTGCCAGCAGACAGACAGGGGTCAACACTGAAGCTTTCTTT. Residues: CASRQTGVNTEAFF.

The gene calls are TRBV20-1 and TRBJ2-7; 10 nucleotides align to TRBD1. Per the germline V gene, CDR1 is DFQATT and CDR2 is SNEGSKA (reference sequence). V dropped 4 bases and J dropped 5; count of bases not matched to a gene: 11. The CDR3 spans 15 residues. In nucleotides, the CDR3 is TGCAGTGCTATTGACACCTTGACAGGGGGCGACGAGCAGTACTTC. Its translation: CSAIDTLTGGDEQYF.

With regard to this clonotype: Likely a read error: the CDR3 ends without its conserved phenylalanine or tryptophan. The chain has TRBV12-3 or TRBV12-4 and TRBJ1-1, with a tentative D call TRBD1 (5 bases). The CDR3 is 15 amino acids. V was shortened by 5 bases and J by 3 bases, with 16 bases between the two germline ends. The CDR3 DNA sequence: TGTGCCAGCAGTCCTCAGACCCGGGGGTACACTGAAGCTTTCTGT. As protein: CASSPQTRGYTEAFC.

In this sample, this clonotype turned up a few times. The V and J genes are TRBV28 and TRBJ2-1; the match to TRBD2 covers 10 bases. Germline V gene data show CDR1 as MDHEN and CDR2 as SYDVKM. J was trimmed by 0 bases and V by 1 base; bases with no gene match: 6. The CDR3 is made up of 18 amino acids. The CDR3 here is CASSLFPRTSGSYNEQFF. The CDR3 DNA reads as TGTGCCAGCAGTTTATTTCCCCGGACTAGCGGCTCCTACAATGAGCAGTTCTTC.

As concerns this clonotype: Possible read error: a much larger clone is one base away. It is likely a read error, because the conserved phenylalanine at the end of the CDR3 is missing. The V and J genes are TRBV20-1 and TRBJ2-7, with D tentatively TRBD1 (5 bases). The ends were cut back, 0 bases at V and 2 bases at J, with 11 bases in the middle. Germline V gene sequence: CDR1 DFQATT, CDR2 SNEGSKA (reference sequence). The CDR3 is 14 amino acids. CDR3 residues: CSARDLRGPYEQYY. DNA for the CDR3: TGCAGTGCTAGAGATCTAAGGGGCCCCTACGAGCAGTACTAC.

The CDR3 bases are TGTGCCAGCAGTCCTGGAGAGAGTCGGGCAGATACGCAGTATTTT. As protein: CASSPGESRADTQYF. The gene calls are TRBV3-1 and TRBJ2-3, with D unclear. The CDR3 length is 15 residues. V was clipped by 6 bases and J by 4 bases, with 17 bases between them. The germline CDR1 and CDR2 sequences are LGHDT and YNNKEL (reference sequence).

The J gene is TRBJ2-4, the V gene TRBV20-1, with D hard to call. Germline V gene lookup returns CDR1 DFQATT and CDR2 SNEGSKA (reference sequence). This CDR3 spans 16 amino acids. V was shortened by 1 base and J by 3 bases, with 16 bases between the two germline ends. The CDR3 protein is CSARADLFLVKNIQYF. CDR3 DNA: TGCAGTGCTAGAGCCGACTTGTTTTTAGTCAAAAACATTCAGTACTTC.

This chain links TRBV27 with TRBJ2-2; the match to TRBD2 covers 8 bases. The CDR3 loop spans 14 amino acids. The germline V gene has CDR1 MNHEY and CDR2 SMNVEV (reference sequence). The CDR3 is CARPGTRGTGELFF. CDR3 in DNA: TGTGCTAGGCCGGGGACTAGGGGGACCGGGGAGCTGTTTTTT.

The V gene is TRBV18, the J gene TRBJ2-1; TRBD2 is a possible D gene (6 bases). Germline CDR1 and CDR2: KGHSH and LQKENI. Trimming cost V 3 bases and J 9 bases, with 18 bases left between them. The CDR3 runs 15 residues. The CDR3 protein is CASSPGLGVRVEQFF. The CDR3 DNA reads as TGTGCCAGCTCACCGGGACTGGGAGTCCGGGTTGAGCAGTTCTTC.

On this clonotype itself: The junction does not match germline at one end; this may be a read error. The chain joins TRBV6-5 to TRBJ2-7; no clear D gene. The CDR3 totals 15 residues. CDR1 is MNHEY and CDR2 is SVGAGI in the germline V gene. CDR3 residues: CAGSSTGPPSYEQYF. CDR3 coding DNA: TGTGCCGGCAGTTCGACTGGACCTCCTTCCTACGAGCAGTACTTC.

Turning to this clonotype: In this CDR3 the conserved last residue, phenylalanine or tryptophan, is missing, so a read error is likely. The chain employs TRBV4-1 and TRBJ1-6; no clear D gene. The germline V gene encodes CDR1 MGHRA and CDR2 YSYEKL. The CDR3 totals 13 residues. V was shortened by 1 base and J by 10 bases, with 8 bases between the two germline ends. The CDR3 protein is CASSQVAGSPLHL. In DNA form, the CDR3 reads TGCGCCAGCAGCCAAGTTGCAGGCTCACCCCTCCACCTT.

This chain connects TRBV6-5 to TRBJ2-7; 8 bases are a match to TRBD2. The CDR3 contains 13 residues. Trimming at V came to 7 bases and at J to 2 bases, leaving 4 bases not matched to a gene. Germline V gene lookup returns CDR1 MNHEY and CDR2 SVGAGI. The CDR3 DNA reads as TGTGCCAGCACAGCGGGGGTACCCTACGAGCAGTACTTC. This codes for CASTAGVPYEQYF.

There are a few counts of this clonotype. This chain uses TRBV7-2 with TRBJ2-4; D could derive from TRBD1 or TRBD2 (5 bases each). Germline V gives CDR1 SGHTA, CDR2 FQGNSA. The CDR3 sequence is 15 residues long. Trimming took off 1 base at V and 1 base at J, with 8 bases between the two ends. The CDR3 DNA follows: TGTGCCAGCAGCTTAGTCAGGGAGGCCAAAAACATTCAGTACTTC. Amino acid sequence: CASSLVREAKNIQYF.

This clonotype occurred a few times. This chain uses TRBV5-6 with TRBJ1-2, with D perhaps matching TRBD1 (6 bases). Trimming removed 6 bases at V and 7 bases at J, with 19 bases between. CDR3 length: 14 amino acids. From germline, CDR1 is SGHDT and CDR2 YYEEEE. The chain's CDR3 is CASNPGAGVFGYTF. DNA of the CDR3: TGTGCCAGCAACCCCGGGGCAGGGGTATTTGGCTACACCTTC.

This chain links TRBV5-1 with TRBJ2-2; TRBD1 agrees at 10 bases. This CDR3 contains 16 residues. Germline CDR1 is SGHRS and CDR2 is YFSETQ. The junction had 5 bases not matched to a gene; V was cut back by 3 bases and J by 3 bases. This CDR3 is CASSSGQGGDTGELFF. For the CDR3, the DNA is TGCGCCAGCAGCTCCGGACAGGGGGGCGACACCGGGGAGCTGTTTTTT. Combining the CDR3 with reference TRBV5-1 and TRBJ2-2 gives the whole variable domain KAGVTQTPRYLIKTRGQQVTLSCSPISGHRSVSWYQQTPGQGLQFLFEYFSETQRNKGNFPGRFSGRQFSNSRSEMNVSTLELGDSALYLCASSSGQGGDTGELFFGEGSRLTVL.

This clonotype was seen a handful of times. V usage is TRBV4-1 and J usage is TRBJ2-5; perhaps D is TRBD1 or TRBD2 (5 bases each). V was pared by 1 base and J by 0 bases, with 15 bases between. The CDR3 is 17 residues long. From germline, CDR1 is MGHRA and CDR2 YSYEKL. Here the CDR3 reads CASSQGFRGVYQETQYF. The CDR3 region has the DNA TGCGCCAGCAGCCAAGGCTTTCGGGGCGTGTACCAAGAGACCCAGTACTTC.

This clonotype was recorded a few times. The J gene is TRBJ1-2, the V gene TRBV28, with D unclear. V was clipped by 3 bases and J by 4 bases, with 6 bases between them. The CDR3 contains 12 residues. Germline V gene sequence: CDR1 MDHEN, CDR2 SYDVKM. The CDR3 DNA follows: TGTGCCAGCAGTTTGAGCCTCTATGGCTACACCTTC. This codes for CASSLSLYGYTF.

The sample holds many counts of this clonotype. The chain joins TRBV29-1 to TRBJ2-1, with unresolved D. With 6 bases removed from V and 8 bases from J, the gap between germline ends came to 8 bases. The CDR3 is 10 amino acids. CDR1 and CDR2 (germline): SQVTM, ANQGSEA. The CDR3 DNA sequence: TGCAGCGTCGCGCGGTATGAGCAGTTCTTC. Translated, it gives CSVARYEQFF.

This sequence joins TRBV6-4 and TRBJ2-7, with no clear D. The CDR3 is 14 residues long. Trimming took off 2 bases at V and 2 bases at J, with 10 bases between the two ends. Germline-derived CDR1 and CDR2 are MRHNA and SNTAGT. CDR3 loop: CASSDDGRTYEQYF. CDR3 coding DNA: TGTGCCAGCAGTGACGATGGGCGGACCTACGAGCAGTACTTC.